This TCR beta chain emerged from a study of T cell repertoires in aging, cancer and after chemotherapy. The germline V gene encodes CDR1 SGHNT and CDR2 YENEEA. The CDR3 extends over 15 amino acids. V lost 5 bases to trimming and J lost 1 base, with 14 bases between them. TRB rearrangements spanning V, D and J were amplified using mixed TRB-A/B primers. TCRdb used MiXCR to reprocess the multiplex PCR reads, holding one entry per CDR3 protein. Here the sample spans approximately 3,000 distinct CDR3 sequences, about a quarter being singletons. The template was genomic DNA from peripheral blood, not RNA. This receptor was taken from a human donor in good health. Sequenced sample: blood. This chain connects TRBV11-3 to TRBJ1-1; D gene ambiguous. The CDR3 DNA is TGTGCCAGCAGCGAAAGCAGGTTTTCGAACACTGAAGCTTTCTTT. It is translated as CASSESRFSNTEAFF.